Sequencing of this TCR beta chain was carried out in a study of blood T cell repertoires in COVID-19. About the study: Sample material is recorded as cDNA or gDNA derived from T cells, B-cell-depleted T cells, or PBMCs.

CDR1 and CDR2 (germline): LGHNA, YSLEER. The CDR3 length is 14 residues. Trimming removed 4 bases from V and 2 bases from J, with 12 bases in between. Profiling relied on immunoSEQ multiplex PCR, and the TCRdb table lists in-frame clones only, not all of them. In the table there are roughly 40,000 clones, around 85% of which are singletons. J is TRBJ2-7 and V is TRBV4-3; no reliable D call. The receptor comes from a man older than 75 with active or convalescent COVID-19. The sequenced sample consisted of peripheral blood. Here the CDR3 reads CASSPFLDAYEQYF. CDR3 coding DNA: TGCGCCAGCAGCCCATTCCTAGACGCCTACGAGCAGTACTTC.